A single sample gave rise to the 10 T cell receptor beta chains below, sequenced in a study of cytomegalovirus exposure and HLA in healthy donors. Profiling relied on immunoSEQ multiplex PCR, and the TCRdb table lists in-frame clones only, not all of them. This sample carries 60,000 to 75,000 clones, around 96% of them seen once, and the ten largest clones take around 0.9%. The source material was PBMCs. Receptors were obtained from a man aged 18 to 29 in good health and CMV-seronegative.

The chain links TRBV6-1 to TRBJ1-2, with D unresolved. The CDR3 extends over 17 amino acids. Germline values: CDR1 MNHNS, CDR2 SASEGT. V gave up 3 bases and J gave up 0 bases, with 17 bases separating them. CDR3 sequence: CASSEKPGLGSNYGYTF. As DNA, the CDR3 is TGTGCCAGCAGTGAGAAGCCAGGCCTCGGATCTAACTATGGCTACACCTTC.

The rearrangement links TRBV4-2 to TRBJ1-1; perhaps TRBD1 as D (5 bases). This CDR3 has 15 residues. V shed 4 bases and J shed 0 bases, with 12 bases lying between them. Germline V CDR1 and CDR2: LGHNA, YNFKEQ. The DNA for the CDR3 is TGTGCCAGCAGCCTGGGGGGGGAGCTGAACACTGAAGCTTTCTTT. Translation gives CASSLGGELNTEAFF.

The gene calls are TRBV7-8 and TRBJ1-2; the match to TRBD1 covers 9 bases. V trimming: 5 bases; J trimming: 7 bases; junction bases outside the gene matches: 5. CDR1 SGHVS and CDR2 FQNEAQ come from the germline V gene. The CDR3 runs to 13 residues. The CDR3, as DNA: TGTGCCAGCAGCCCATCGGACAGGGGTGGCTACACCTTC. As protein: CASSPSDRGGYTF.

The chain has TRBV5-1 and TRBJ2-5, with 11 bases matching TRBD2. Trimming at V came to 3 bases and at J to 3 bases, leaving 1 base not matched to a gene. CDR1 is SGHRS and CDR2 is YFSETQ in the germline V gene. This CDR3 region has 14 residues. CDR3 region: CASSSGLAEETQYF. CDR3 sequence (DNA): TGCGCCAGCAGCTCGGGACTAGCGGAAGAGACCCAGTACTTC. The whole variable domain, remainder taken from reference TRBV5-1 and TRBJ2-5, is KAGVTQTPRYLIKTRGQQVTLSCSPISGHRSVSWYQQTPGQGLQFLFEYFSETQRNKGNFPGRFSGRQFSNSRSEMNVSTLELGDSALYLCASSSGLAEETQYFGPGTRLLVL.

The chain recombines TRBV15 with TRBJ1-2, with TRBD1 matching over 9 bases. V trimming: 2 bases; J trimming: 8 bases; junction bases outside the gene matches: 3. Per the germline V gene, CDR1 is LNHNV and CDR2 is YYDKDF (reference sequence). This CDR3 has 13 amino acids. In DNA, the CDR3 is TGTGCCACCAGCAGAAGGACAGGGGACGGCTACACCTTC. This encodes CATSRRTGDGYTF.

The DNA for the CDR3 is TGTGCCAGCAGCTCTGCCGGGACAACAAATCAGCCCCAGCATTTT. Its translation: CASSSAGTTNQPQHF. The chain employs TRBV5-6 and TRBJ1-5, with D possibly TRBD1 on 6 matching bases. Germline V gene lookup returns CDR1 SGHDT and CDR2 YYEEEE. CDR3 size: 15 residues. The V end was cut by 3 bases, the J end by 4 bases, with 14 bases between.

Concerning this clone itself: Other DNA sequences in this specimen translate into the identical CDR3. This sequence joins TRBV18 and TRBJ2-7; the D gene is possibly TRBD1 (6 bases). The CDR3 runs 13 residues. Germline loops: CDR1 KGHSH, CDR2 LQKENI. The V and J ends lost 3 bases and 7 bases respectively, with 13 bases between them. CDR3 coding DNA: TGTGCCAGCTCACCGTCGGACAGCCGGGAGCAGTACTTC. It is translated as CASSPSDSREQYF.

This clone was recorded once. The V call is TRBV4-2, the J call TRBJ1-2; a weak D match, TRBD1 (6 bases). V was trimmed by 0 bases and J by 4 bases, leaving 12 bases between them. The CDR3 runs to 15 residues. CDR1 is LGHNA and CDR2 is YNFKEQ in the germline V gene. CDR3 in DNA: TGTGCCAGCAGCCAAGATCCCGGACAGCCCTATGGCTACACCTTC. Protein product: CASSQDPGQPYGYTF.

The CDR3 loop is CASSLWASGEQYF. DNA for the CDR3: TGTGCCAGCAGTTTATGGGCTAGCGGGGAGCAGTACTTC. The chain recombines TRBV27 with TRBJ2-7, with 8 bases matching TRBD2. CDR3 length: 13 amino acids. Trimming took 1 base from V and 7 from J; bases not matched to a gene: 3. Germline CDR1 and CDR2: MNHEY and SMNVEV (reference sequence).

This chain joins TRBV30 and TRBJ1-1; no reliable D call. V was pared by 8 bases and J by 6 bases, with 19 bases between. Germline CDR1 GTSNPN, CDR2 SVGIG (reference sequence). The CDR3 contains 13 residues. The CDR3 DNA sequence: TGTGCCCCGTGGAGGAAGAGGACGTCTGAAGCTTTCTTT. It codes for CAPWRKRTSEAFF.